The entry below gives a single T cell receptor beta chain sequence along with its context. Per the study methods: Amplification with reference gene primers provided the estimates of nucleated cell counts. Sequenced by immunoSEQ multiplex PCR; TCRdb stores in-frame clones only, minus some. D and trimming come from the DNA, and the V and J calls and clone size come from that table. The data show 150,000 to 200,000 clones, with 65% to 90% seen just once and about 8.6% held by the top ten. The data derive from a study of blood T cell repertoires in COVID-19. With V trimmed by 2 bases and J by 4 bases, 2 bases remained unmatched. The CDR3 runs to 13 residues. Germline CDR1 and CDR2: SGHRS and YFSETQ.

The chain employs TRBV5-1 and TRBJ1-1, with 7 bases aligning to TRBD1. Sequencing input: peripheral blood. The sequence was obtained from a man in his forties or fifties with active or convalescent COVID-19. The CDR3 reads CASSLNRGTEAFF. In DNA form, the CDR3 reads TGCGCCAGCAGCTTAAACAGGGGCACTGAAGCTTTCTTT.